A single sample gave rise to the 18 T cell receptor beta chains below, sequenced in a study of blood T cell repertoires in COVID-19. Assay: immunoSEQ multiplex PCR; the TCRdb copy retains only in-frame clones and omits some. This table holds about 220,000 clones, 75% to 90% found once. Sequenced sample: peripheral blood. The receptor source for this set is a young man who had recovered from COVID-19.

This chain joins TRBV19 and TRBJ2-7; no firm D call. The germline gives CDR1 LNHDA, CDR2 SQIVND (reference sequence). The V and J ends lost 3 bases and 7 bases respectively, with 16 bases between them. The length of the CDR3 is 14 residues. Written as DNA, the CDR3 is TGTGCCAGTAGTATCGGCAGAGCTAGTAAAGAGCAGTACTTC. Translation: CASSIGRASKEQYF. The variable domain in full, completed from reference TRBV19 and TRBJ2-7, reads DGGITQSPKYLFRKEGQNVTLSCEQNLNHDAMYWYRQDPGQGLRLIYYSQIVNDFQKGDIAEGYSVSREKKESFPLTVTSAQKNPTAFYLCASSIGRASKEQYFGPGTRLTVT.

The J gene is TRBJ1-3, the V gene TRBV27, with D perhaps matching TRBD1 (6 bases). Germline V lookup: CDR1 MNHEY, CDR2 SMNVEV (reference sequence). Trimming shortened V by 5 bases and J by 1 base, and 9 bases separated the two germline ends. The CDR3 length is 14 residues. CDR3: CASSTGISGNTIYF. CDR3 in DNA: TGTGCCAGCAGTACAGGGATATCTGGAAACACCATATATTTT.

This clone was recorded once. The V and J genes are TRBV18 and TRBJ1-2; D is ambiguous. V lost 0 bases to trimming and J lost 8 bases, with 13 bases between them. CDR3 length: 14 amino acids. CDR1 is KGHSH, CDR2 LQKENI, per germline. CDR3 DNA: TGTGCCAGCTCACCACCGGCGCGGTCCATGGGCTACACCTTC. The encoded protein is CASSPPARSMGYTF.

V usage is TRBV29-1 and J usage is TRBJ2-7; possible D gene TRBD1, 5 bases. Trimming shortened V by 4 bases and J by 5 bases, and 12 bases separated the two germline ends. Germline V gene data show CDR1 as SQVTM and CDR2 as ANQGSEA. This CDR3 is 12 amino acids long. CDR3 loop: CSVARARNEQYF. The CDR3 DNA reads TGCAGCGTTGCCAGGGCACGGAACGAGCAGTACTTC.

This clone was seen more than once but under ten times. The rearrangement links TRBV5-4 to TRBJ2-7; TRBD2 matches 13 bases. The CDR3 runs 14 residues. Germline-derived CDR1 and CDR2 are SGHNT and YYREEE (reference sequence). Losses at the gene ends were 3 bases for V and 9 bases for J; bases not matched to a gene: 6. The CDR3 reads CASSSTSGGIRQYF. CDR3 nucleotides: TGTGCCAGCAGCTCGACTAGCGGGGGGATCCGGCAGTACTTC.

The chain combines TRBV3-1 (or the pseudogene TRBV3-2) with TRBJ1-2; D gene unclear. The CDR3 contains 14 residues. Trimming left V 3 bases short and J 7 bases short, with 15 bases between. Germline V gives CDR1 LGHDT, CDR2 YNNKEL (reference sequence). The CDR3 reads CASSQQGGVGGYTF. DNA of the CDR3: TGTGCCAGCAGCCAGCAAGGCGGGGTCGGTGGCTACACCTTC.

This clone was seen only a few times. The chain joins TRBV9 to TRBJ1-6; D is uncertain. The CDR3 runs 15 residues. Germline V gives CDR1 SGDLS, CDR2 YYNGEE. The V end was cut by 0 bases, the J end by 9 bases, with 13 bases between. This CDR3 is CASSVEVGTSSPLHF. DNA for the CDR3: TGTGCCAGCAGCGTAGAAGTGGGCACGAGTTCACCCCTCCACTTT.

The chain is built from TRBV27 and TRBJ1-2, with TRBD1 identical over 7 bases. The J segment lost 5 bases and the V segment lost 0 bases, leaving 3 bases of the junction unmatched. CDR1 and CDR2 (germline): MNHEY, SMNVEV (reference sequence). The CDR3 length is 14 residues. The CDR3 nucleotides read TGTGCCAGCAGTTTATCTCCGGGACAGTATGGCTACACCTTC. Its protein is CASSLSPGQYGYTF.

The chain combines TRBV5-4 with TRBJ2-5; 7 positions match TRBD2. The CDR3 has 16 residues. Looked up from germline, CDR1 is SGHNT and CDR2 is YYREEE (reference sequence). The V gene end was trimmed by 3 bases and the J gene end by 4 bases; junction bases not matched to a gene: 12. CDR3 sequence reads: CASSYAGGSSGETQYF. CDR3 DNA: TGTGCCAGCAGCTACGCCGGGGGGTCGTCAGGAGAGACCCAGTACTTC.

This sequence joins TRBV5-6 and TRBJ1-2; D is ambiguous. V gave up 4 bases and J gave up 0 bases, with 13 bases separating them. The CDR3 extends over 15 amino acids. Germline lookup yields CDR1 SGHDT and CDR2 YYEEEE. The CDR3 bases are TGTGCCAGCAGCCTCCGGGGTGCGGCTAACTATGGCTACACCTTC. Protein sequence: CASSLRGAANYGYTF.

The chain employs TRBV15 and TRBJ2-7; 8 bases match TRBD2. V lost 0 bases, J lost 5 bases, and 6 bases stayed unmatched. Germline-derived CDR1 and CDR2 are LNHNV and YYDKDF (reference sequence). The length of the CDR3 is 15 residues. As DNA, the CDR3 is TGTGCCACCAGCAGAGATCGGGTAGCGGGGCACGAGCAGTACTTC. Its protein is CATSRDRVAGHEQYF.

V usage is TRBV4-1 and J usage is TRBJ1-2, with D maybe TRBD1 (6 bases). V gave up 1 base and J gave up 5 bases, with 14 bases separating them. The CDR3 is 15 amino acids. The germline V gene has CDR1 MGHRA and CDR2 YSYEKL. The CDR3 DNA sequence: TGCGCCAGCAGCCAAGTAGGGGGGGCAGATTATGGCTACACCTTC. Amino acid sequence: CASSQVGGADYGYTF.

V gene TRBV5-4 combines with J gene TRBJ1-2; tentatively, D is TRBD1 (5 bases). The CDR3 has 16 amino acids. Germline values: CDR1 SGHNT, CDR2 YYREEE (reference sequence). V was shortened by 0 bases and J by 8 bases, with 20 bases between the two germline ends. The CDR3 sequence: CASSLGLGGMILGYTF. The CDR3 DNA sequence: TGTGCCAGCAGCTTGGGGCTCGGGGGTATGATACTGGGCTACACCTTC. The whole variable domain, remainder taken from reference TRBV5-4 and TRBJ1-2, is ETGVTQSPTHLIKTRGQQVTLRCSSQSGHNTVSWYQQALGQGPQFIFQYYREEENGRGNFPPRFSGLQFPNYSSELNVNALELDDSALYLCASSLGLGGMILGYTFGSGTRLTVV.

The chain is built from TRBV18 and TRBJ2-3, with 12 bases lining up with TRBD2. CDR3 size: 16 residues. Germline V gene data show CDR1 as KGHSH and CDR2 as LQKENI. Trimming cost V 3 bases and J 4 bases; bases outside gene matches: 5. The CDR3, as DNA: TGTGCCAGCTCACCTTCTAGCGGGGGGGCCGCAGATACGCAGTATTTT. Translated, it gives CASSPSSGGAADTQYF.

The chain is built from TRBV2 and TRBJ1-6, with D possibly TRBD1 on 6 matching bases. In germline, CDR1 is SNHLY, CDR2 FYNNEI. The CDR3 runs to 17 residues. Deletions cut 6 bases from V and 2 bases from J, with 17 bases between. In nucleotides, the CDR3 is TGTGCCAGCAGGGAGGACAGCCCGGAACCCTATAATTCACCCCTCCACTTT. It translates to CASREDSPEPYNSPLHF.

V and J are TRBV3-1 (or the pseudogene TRBV3-2) and TRBJ1-3, with D tentatively TRBD1 (6 bases). V was trimmed by 4 bases and J by 4 bases, leaving 11 bases between them. From germline, CDR1 is LGHDT and CDR2 YNNKEL (reference sequence). The CDR3 is 14 residues long. CDR3 amino acids: CASSLEDRGNTIYF. The CDR3 DNA sequence: TGTGCCAGCAGCCTTGAAGACAGGGGAAACACCATATATTTT.

The rearrangement links TRBV18 to TRBJ1-2; possibly TRBD1 for D (5 bases). The CDR3 extends over 13 amino acids. Germline V gene sequence: CDR1 KGHSH, CDR2 LQKENI. Trimming shortened V by 5 bases and J by 7 bases, and 14 bases separated the two germline ends. The CDR3 DNA reads as TGTGCCAGCTCAGGCGCAGGGATGGGTGGCTACACCTTC. It specifies CASSGAGMGGYTF.

The rearrangement links TRBV7-6 to TRBJ1-1; D may be TRBD1 (6 bases). CDR3 length equals 14 residues. The germline V gene has CDR1 SGHVS and CDR2 FNYEAQ. The V and J ends lost 0 bases and 10 bases respectively, with 15 bases between them. The CDR3 protein is CASSLAQGPPAAFF. The CDR3, as DNA: TGTGCCAGCAGCTTAGCCCAGGGGCCTCCGGCAGCTTTCTTT.